This T cell receptor (beta chain) was recorded in a study of spatial heterogeneity in lung cancer. On the study more broadly: As counted in raw reads, each unique TCR and UMI combination appeared more than ten times on average.

The junction had 6 bases not matched to a gene; V was cut back by 0 bases and J by 3 bases. The germline CDR1 and CDR2 sequences are WSHSY and SAAADI. This CDR3 spans 16 amino acids. This clonotype was observed a few times. Stated time point: sample taken at primary tumor resection. Patients with untreated early-stage non-small cell lung cancer, numbering 72, were the donors. Unsorted samples of tumor, nontumor lung or frozen PBMC had their whole RNA sequenced. TCRdb passed the 5' RACE reads through MiXCR, listing each CDR3 protein once. Among some 21,000 distinct CDR3 sequences, 4.6% were seen once, and the ten largest hold 6.5% to 9%.

This receptor was identified in a male donor with early-stage non-small cell lung cancer. The V gene is TRBV10-2, the J gene TRBJ2-3; 7 bases match TRBD2. The material was PBMCs, obtained at surgery. The CDR3 here is CASSESGGRGTDTQYF. For the CDR3, the DNA is TGCGCCAGCAGTGAGTCAGGCGGGAGAGGTACAGATACGCAGTATTTT.